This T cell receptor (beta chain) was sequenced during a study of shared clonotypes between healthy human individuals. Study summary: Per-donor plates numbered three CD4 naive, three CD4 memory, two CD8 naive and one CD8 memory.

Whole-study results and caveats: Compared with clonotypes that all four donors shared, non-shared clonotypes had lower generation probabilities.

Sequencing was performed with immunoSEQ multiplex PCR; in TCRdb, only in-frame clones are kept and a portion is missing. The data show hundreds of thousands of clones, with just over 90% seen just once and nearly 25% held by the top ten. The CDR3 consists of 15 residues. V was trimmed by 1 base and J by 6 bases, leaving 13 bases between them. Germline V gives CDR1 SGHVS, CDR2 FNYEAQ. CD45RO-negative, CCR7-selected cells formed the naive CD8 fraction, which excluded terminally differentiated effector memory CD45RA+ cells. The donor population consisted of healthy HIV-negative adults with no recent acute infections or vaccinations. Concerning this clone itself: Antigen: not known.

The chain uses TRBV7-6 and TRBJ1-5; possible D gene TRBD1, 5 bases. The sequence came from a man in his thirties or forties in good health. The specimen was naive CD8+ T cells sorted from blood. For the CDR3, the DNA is TGTGCCAGCAGCTTAGAGTCGGGGCCCTCTCAGCCCCAGCATTTT. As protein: CASSLESGPSQPQHF.